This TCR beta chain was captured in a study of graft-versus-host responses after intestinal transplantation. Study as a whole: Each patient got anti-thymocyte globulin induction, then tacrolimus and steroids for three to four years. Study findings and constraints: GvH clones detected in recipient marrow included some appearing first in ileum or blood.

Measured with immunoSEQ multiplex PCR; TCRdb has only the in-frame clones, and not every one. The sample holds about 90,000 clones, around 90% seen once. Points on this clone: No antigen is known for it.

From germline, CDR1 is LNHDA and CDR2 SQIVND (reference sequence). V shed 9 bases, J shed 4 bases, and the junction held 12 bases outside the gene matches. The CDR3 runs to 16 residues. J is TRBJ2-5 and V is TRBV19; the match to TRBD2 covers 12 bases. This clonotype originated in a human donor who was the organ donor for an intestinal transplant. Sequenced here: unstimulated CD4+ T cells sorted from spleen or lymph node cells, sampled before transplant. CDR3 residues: CASGSSSGRVRETQYF. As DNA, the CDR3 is TGTGCCAGCGGATCATCTAGCGGGAGGGTCCGAGAGACCCAGTACTTC.